The 6 T cell receptor beta chains given below trace back to one sample, sequenced in a study of blood T cell repertoires in COVID-19. The assay was immunoSEQ multiplex PCR, and TCRdb's table has in-frame clones only and misses some. The table has roughly 55,000 clones, around 72% seen once. The material sequenced was peripheral blood. The receptors stem from a human donor with active or convalescent COVID-19. The donor label of this sample is uncertain.

The chain recombines TRBV5-1 with TRBJ1-4, with TRBD1 matching over 8 bases. Trimming removed 0 bases from V and 8 bases from J; junction bases left unmatched: 6. The CDR3 is 15 amino acids. The germline V gene encodes CDR1 SGHRS and CDR2 YFSETQ. CDR3 sequence reads: CASSLAAGGREKLFF. The DNA of the CDR3 is TGCGCCAGCAGCTTGGCGGCAGGGGGCAGGGAAAAACTGTTTTTT.

The gene calls are TRBV24-1 and TRBJ1-4, with D possibly being TRBD1 (5 bases). Per germline, CDR1 KGHDR and CDR2 SFDVKD. CDR3 length equals 18 residues. Trimming cost V 5 bases and J 10 bases, with 28 bases left between them. In nucleotides, the CDR3 is TGTGCCACCAGTGTGTGGAGGGAGGGGCGGCAAGGGTGGAGAAAACTGTTTTTT. This sequence encodes CATSVWREGRQGWRKLFF.

The genes are TRBV6-2 or TRBV6-3 and TRBJ2-1; 9 bases match TRBD1. J gave up 5 bases and V 2 bases, and 10 bases lay outside the gene matches. This CDR3 comprises 17 residues. Germline lookup yields CDR1 MNHEY and CDR2 SVGEGT. The CDR3 here is CASSYDWGQGGNNEQFF. The CDR3, as DNA: TGTGCCAGCAGTTACGATTGGGGACAGGGTGGCAACAATGAGCAGTTCTTC.

Comments on this clone: Other DNA variants within this sample encode the same CDR3. The rearrangement joins TRBV9 to TRBJ2-5; D possibly corresponds to TRBD2 (6 bases). This CDR3 spans 13 amino acids. The V end lost 2 bases, the J end lost 5 bases, and 10 bases lay between the germline ends. Per the germline V gene, CDR1 is SGDLS and CDR2 is YYNGEE. This CDR3 is CASSVGGRETQYF. The CDR3 DNA follows: TGTGCCAGCAGCGTGGGGGGAAGGGAGACCCAGTACTTC.

CDR3 bases: TGTGCCAGCAGCCAGGGGGGTTTAAAAGAAAAACTGTTTTTT. Protein sequence: CASSQGGLKEKLFF. The J gene is TRBJ1-4, the V gene TRBV3-1 (or the pseudogene TRBV3-2); D is possibly TRBD1 (5 bases). Trimming stripped 3 bases from V and 8 bases from J, with 13 bases between. Germline CDR1 LGHDT, CDR2 YNNKEL (reference sequence). There are 14 residues in the CDR3.

This chain connects TRBV29-1 to TRBJ2-2, with 16 nucleotides matching TRBD2. CDR1 SQVTM and CDR2 ANQGSEA come from the germline V gene. The CDR3 consists of 22 residues. V dropped 6 bases and J dropped 3; count of bases not matched to a gene: 22. CDR3 loop: CSVNFSPDGTSGREGDTGELFF. The CDR3 DNA sequence: TGCAGCGTCAATTTCAGTCCTGACGGGACTAGCGGGAGGGAGGGGGACACCGGGGAGCTGTTTTTT.